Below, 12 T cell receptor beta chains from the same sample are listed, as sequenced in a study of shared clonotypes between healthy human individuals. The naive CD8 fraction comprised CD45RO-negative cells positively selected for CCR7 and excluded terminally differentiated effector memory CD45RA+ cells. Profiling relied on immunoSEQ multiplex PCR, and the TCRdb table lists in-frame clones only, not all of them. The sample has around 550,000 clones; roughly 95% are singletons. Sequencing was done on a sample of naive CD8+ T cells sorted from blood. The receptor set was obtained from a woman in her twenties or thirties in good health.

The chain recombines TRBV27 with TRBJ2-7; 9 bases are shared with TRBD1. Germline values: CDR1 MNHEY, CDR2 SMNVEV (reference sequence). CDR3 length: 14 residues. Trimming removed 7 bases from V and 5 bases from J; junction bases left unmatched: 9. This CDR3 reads CASTSGQGVHEQYF. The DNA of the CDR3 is TGTGCCAGCACCTCGGGACAGGGAGTCCACGAGCAGTACTTC.

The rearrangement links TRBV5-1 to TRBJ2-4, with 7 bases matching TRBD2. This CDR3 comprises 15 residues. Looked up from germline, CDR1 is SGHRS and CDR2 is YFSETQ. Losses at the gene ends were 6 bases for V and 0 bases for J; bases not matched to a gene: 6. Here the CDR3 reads CASKGGSGAKNIQYF. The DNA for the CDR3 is TGCGCCAGCAAGGGCGGGAGTGGAGCCAAAAACATTCAGTACTTC.

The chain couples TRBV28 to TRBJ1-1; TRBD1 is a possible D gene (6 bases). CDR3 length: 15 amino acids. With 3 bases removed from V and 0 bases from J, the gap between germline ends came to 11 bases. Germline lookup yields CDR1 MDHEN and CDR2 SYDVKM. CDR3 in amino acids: CASSFKGGVNTEAFF. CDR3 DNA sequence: TGTGCCAGCAGTTTTAAGGGGGGTGTGAACACTGAAGCTTTCTTT.

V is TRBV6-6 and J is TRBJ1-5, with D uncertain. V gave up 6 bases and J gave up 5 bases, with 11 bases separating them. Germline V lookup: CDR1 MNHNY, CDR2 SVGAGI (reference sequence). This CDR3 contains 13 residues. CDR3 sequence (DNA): TGTGCCAGCAGGCCGCTTAGTTATCAGCCCCAGCATTTT. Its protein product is CASRPLSYQPQHF.

CDR3 in amino acids: CASSNLAGVRNEQFF. CDR3 nucleotides: TGTGCCAGCAGCAACTTAGCGGGAGTACGCAATGAGCAGTTCTTC. The chain joins TRBV11-2 to TRBJ2-1, with 9 bases identical to TRBD2. J was trimmed by 6 bases and V by 5 bases; bases with no gene match: 8. The length of the CDR3 is 15 residues. Germline V gives CDR1 SGHAT, CDR2 FQNNGV.

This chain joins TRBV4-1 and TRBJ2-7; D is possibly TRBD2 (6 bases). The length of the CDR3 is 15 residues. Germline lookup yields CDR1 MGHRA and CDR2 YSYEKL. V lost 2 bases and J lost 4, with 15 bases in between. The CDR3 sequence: CASSQFHLAKYEQYF. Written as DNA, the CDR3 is TGCGCCAGCAGCCAATTTCACCTAGCGAAATACGAGCAGTACTTC.

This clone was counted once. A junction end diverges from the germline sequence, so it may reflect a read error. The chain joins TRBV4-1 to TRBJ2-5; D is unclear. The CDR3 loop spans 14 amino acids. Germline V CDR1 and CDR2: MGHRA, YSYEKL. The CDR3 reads CASSEEVNQETQYF. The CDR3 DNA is TGCGCCAGCAGCGAAGAGGTGAACCAAGAGACCCAGTACTTC.

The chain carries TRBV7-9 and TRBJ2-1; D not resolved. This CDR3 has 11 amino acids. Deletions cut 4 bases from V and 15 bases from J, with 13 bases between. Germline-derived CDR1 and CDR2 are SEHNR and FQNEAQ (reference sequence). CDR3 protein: CASSSRGWPFF. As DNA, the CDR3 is TGTGCCAGCAGCTCAAGAGGATGGCCGTTCTTC.

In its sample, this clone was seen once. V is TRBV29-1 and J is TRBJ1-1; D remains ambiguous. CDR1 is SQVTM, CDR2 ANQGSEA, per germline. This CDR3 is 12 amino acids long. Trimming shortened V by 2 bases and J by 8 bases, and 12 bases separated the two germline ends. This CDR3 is CSVEMSSGEAFF. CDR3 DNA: TGCAGCGTTGAAATGAGTTCCGGGGAAGCTTTCTTT. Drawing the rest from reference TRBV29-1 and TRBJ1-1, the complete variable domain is SAVISQKPSRDICQRGTSLTIQCQVDSQVTMMFWYRQQPGQSLTLIATANQGSEATYESGFVIDKFPISRPNLTFSTLTVSNMSPEDSSIYLCSVEMSSGEAFFGQGTRLTVV.

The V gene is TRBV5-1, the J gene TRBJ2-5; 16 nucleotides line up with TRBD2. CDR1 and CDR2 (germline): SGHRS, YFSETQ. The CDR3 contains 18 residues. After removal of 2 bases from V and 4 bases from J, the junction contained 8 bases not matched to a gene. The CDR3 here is CASSLGTSGRAPAETQYF. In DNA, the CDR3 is TGCGCCAGCAGCTTAGGGACTAGCGGGAGGGCCCCGGCAGAGACCCAGTACTTC.

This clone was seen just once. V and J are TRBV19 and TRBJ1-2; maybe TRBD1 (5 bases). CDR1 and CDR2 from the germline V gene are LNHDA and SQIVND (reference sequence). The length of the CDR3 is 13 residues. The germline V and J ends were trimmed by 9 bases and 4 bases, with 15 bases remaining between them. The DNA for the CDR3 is TGTGCCAGCAACTCAGGGATGGGCTATGGCTACACCTTC. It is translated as CASNSGMGYGYTF.

The DNA for the CDR3 is TGTGCCAGCAGGTACAGGGGGCGAGATTCACCCCTCCACTTT. It translates to CASRYRGRDSPLHF. V is TRBV28 and J is TRBJ1-6; 9 bases are a match to TRBD1. The germline gives CDR1 MDHEN, CDR2 SYDVKM. CDR3 length: 14 residues. V shed 6 bases, J shed 8 bases, and the junction held 5 bases outside the gene matches.